The T cell receptor beta chain described here comes from a study of OX40 agonist ivuxolimab in advanced cancers. Regarding the research as a whole: Ivuxolimab was an agonistic, fully human IgG2 monoclonal antibody directed against OX40 (CD134), a costimulatory receptor. Intravenous ivuxolimab was administered to patients every 2 weeks at six dose levels: 0.01, 0.1, 0.3, 1.5, 3 and 10 mg/kg. Of the roughly 54 patients in dose escalation, 19 had hepatocellular carcinoma, about 15 had melanoma, 9 had renal cell carcinoma and 9 had head and neck cancer. The dose-escalation cohort was 82.7% male with a mean age of approximately 60 years, ranging from roughly 20 to 80. Prior anti-PD-1, anti-PD-L1 or anti-CTLA-4 therapy was permitted, and less than 45% of dose-escalation patients had received checkpoint inhibitors. Partial responses were achieved by three dose-escalation patients, of whom one had hepatocellular carcinoma and two had cutaneous melanoma. Peripheral TCRbeta sequencing was intended to test whether TCR sequence diversity was altered and clonal T-cell expansion was caused by ivuxolimab. The paper reports the monotherapy dose-escalation portion (N of about 47 patients) of the phase I ivuxolimab trial.

General conclusions and limits of the study: Antigen specificity was not determined for the clonally expanded peripheral T cells. At doses from 0.1 to 3.0 mg/kg, clonal expansion was seen in both CD4+ and CD8+ blood T cells between baseline and week 6. Low levels of normalized T-cell clonal expansion were also shown by some nonresponding patients. After ivuxolimab, expanded clones were on average more numerous among CD8+ T cells than among CD4+ T cells. Partial responders in the 0.1-3.0 mg/kg groups had among the lowest normalized peripheral clonal expansion, especially among CD8+ T cells.

As regards this clone: This receptor's antigen is unknown. Base qualities were left out, and no much larger clone turns up one base away.

Genomic DNA was extracted from sorted cells for sequencing of the TCRbeta CDR3 region. TCRbeta CDR3 regions were sequenced using the immunoSEQ Assay. TCRdb provides this immuneACCESS table in a form limited to in-frame rearrangements. Some clones are lacking; in checked studies, under half of them reflect an unresolved V gene, and why the rest are absent is not known. This sample is represented by 6,500 to 8,000 clones; approximately 84% of them were singletons. In total, the top ten clones hold 30% of the sample. The CDR3 measures 12 amino acids from cysteine to phenylalanine. Of the read, only the CDR3 DNA is kept; its 36 bases are in frame from base 1. From the germline V gene (reference sequence), CDR1 is SEHNR and CDR2 is FQNEAQ. The trim is 3 bases for V and 5 bases for J, with a gap of 8 bases between the germline ends. Patients with a history of autoimmune disease or receiving systemic immunosuppression were excluded from the trial. In every dose cohort, peripheral blood was drawn for TCR sequencing at baseline, cycle 4 day 1, and cycle 7 day 1. The samples were drawn from a first-in-human, open-label, multicenter phase I dose-escalation trial of ivuxolimab. The trial enrolled adults with locally advanced or metastatic head and neck squamous cell, hepatocellular, melanoma or renal cell carcinoma. Before TCR sequencing, CD4+ and CD8+ T cells were separately sorted from peripheral blood.

This sample comprised CD4+ or CD8+ T cells sorted from blood, obtained in a trial of the OX40 agonist ivuxolimab. Recombination joined TRBV7-9 with TRBJ2-7, with the identity of the D gene unclear. The sequence was collected from an adult with an advanced solid tumor such as melanoma, head and neck, liver or kidney cancer. The nucleotides are TGTGCCAGCAGCTTTCTTAGGGACGAGCAGTACTTC. This is translated as CASSFLRDEQYF.